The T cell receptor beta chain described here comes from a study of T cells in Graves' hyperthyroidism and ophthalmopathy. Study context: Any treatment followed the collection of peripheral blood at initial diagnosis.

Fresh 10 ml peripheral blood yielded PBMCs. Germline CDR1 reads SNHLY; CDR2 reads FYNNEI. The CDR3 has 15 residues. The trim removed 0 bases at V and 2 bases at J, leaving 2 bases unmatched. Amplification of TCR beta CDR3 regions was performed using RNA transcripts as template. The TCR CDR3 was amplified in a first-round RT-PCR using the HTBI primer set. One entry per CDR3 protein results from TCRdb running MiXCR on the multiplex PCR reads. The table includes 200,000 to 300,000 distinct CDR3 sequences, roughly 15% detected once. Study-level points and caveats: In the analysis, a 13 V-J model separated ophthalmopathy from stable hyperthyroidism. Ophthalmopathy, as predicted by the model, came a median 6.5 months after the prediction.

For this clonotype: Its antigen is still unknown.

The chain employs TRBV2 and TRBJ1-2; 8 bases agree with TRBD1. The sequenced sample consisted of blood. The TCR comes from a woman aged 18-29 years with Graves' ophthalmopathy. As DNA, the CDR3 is TGTGCCAGCAGTGAAGCGGGACAGGCCAACTATGGCTACACCTTC. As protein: CASSEAGQANYGYTF.